The 26 T cell receptor beta chains below come from one sample, sequenced in a study of T cell responses to AZD1222 COVID-19 vaccine. TCRdb's table, derived via immunoSEQ multiplex PCR, lists solely in-frame clones and lacks some. In the table there are under 200,000 clones, approximately 90% of which are singletons. The sequences come from peripheral blood, collected on day 0 of MenACWY control vaccination. The receptors come from an adult in good health.

This clone was seen once. V gene TRBV30 combines with J gene TRBJ1-5; D may be TRBD1 (6 bases). Trimming shortened V by 3 bases and J by 4 bases, and 19 bases separated the two germline ends. Germline V gives CDR1 GTSNPN, CDR2 SVGIG (reference sequence). The CDR3 sequence is 16 residues long. The CDR3 reads CAWSSGGAKWNQPQHF. CDR3 coding DNA: TGTGCCTGGAGCAGCGGGGGGGCGAAGTGGAATCAGCCCCAGCATTTT. Using reference TRBV30 and TRBJ1-5 for the parts outside the CDR3, the full variable domain is SQTIHQWPATLVQPVGSPLSLECTVEGTSNPNLYWYRQAAGRGLQLLFYSVGIGQISSEVPQNLSASRPQDRQFILSSKKLLLSDSGFYLCAWSSGGAKWNQPQHFGDGTRLSIL.

A word on this clone: The same CDR3 also results from other DNA sequences found in this sample. The chain recombines TRBV27 with TRBJ1-5; the D is unclear. CDR3 length equals 12 residues. CDR1 is MNHEY, CDR2 SMNVEV, per germline (reference sequence). V lost 5 bases and J lost 3, with 5 bases in between. CDR3 protein: CASSPYNQPQHF. The CDR3 DNA reads as TGTGCCAGCAGTCCATACAATCAGCCCCAGCATTTT.

The rearrangement joins TRBV7-9 to TRBJ1-5; TRBD1 might be the D (6 bases). Germline values: CDR1 SEHNR, CDR2 FQNEAQ (reference sequence). The CDR3 runs 14 residues. V shed 3 bases and J shed 3 bases, with 9 bases lying between them. CDR3 nucleotide sequence: TGTGCCAGCAGCTTGAGGGGGAACAATCAGCCCCAGCATTTT. Residues: CASSLRGNNQPQHF.

The chain couples TRBV5-1 to TRBJ2-6; 8 bases align to TRBD1. The V gene end was trimmed by 3 bases and the J gene end by 0 bases; junction bases not matched to a gene: 5. The CDR3 runs to 17 residues. Germline loops: CDR1 SGHRS, CDR2 YFSETQ. The CDR3 reads CASSSGTGSSGANVLTF. CDR3 nucleotides: TGCGCCAGCAGCTCCGGGACAGGTTCCTCTGGGGCCAACGTCCTGACTTTC. The whole variable domain, remainder taken from reference TRBV5-1 and TRBJ2-6, is KAGVTQTPRYLIKTRGQQVTLSCSPISGHRSVSWYQQTPGQGLQFLFEYFSETQRNKGNFPGRFSGRQFSNSRSEMNVSTLELGDSALYLCASSSGTGSSGANVLTFGAGSRLTVL.

This chain uses TRBV18 with TRBJ2-2; 9 bases align to TRBD2. The CDR3 covers 15 residues. Germline-derived CDR1 and CDR2 are KGHSH and LQKENI. J lost 3 bases, V lost 3 bases, and 2 bases had no gene match. The DNA for the CDR3 is TGTGCCAGCTCACCCTTAGCGGGAGACACCGGGGAGCTGTTTTTT. Protein sequence: CASSPLAGDTGELFF.

Written as DNA, the CDR3 is TGTGCCAGCAGCAAATGGGAGGAGGGCAGAGGGTACGGCAATCAGCCCCAGCATTTT. It codes for CASSKWEEGRGYGNQPQHF. V usage is TRBV21-1 and J usage is TRBJ1-5. TRBV21-1 corresponds to a pseudogene. The CDR3 contains 19 residues.

Details on this clone: Other DNA sequences in the sample encode the same CDR3. The chain links TRBV7-2 to TRBJ2-3; 15 bases line up with TRBD2. The ends lost 5 bases at V and 3 bases at J; junction bases unmatched: 3. The CDR3 loop spans 16 amino acids. Per germline, CDR1 SGHTA and CDR2 FQGNSA. The CDR3 loop is CASSPGLAGGTDTQYF. The CDR3 DNA is TGTGCCAGCAGCCCTGGACTAGCGGGAGGGACAGATACGCAGTATTTT.

This rearrangement joins TRBV6-5 to TRBJ1-1; D unresolved. Between the trimmed V and J ends, which lost 5 bases and 4 bases, there was a span of 14 bases. The germline V gene has CDR1 MNHEY and CDR2 SVGAGI. The CDR3 consists of 14 residues. DNA for the CDR3: TGTGCCAGCAGTCCAGAGGCTGGGCGCACTGAAGCTTTCTTT. It specifies CASSPEAGRTEAFF.

V is TRBV6-5 and J is TRBJ1-1; D not certain. The CDR3 runs to 12 residues. Trimming removed 0 bases from V and 2 bases from J, with 1 base in between. Germline CDR1 and CDR2: MNHEY and SVGAGI. The CDR3 loop is CASSYSNTEAFF. For the CDR3, the DNA is TGTGCCAGCAGTTACTCCAACACTGAAGCTTTCTTT.

The CDR3 DNA reads as TGTGCCAGCAGTTTACTCGGGGAGAGGGAGACCCAGTACTTC. Its protein is CASSLLGERETQYF. V usage is TRBV27 and J usage is TRBJ2-5; D may be TRBD2 (5 bases). V was pared by 2 bases and J by 5 bases, with 12 bases between. The CDR3 has 14 amino acids. Germline loops: CDR1 MNHEY, CDR2 SMNVEV (reference sequence).

The gene calls are TRBV12-3 or TRBV12-4 and TRBJ1-3; D not resolved. Trimming pared 2 bases from V and 0 bases from J, leaving 2 bases between. The CDR3 has 13 residues. CDR3 sequence: CASSLSSGNTIYF. In DNA form, the CDR3 reads TGTGCCAGCAGTTTAAGCTCTGGAAACACCATATATTTT.

Worth noting for this clone: A read error may account for a junction end that differs from germline. The chain carries TRBV7-3 and TRBJ2-1; weak D call: TRBD1 (6 bases). CDR1 is SGHTA and CDR2 is FQGTGA in the germline V gene. This CDR3 comprises 13 residues. The chain's CDR3 is CASSLGTGLKQLF. The DNA for the CDR3 is TGTGCCAGCAGCTTAGGAACAGGGTTAAAGCAGCTCTTC.

Here the CDR3 reads CASSPNRDNEKLFF. In DNA, the CDR3 is TGTGCCAGCTCTCCAAACAGGGATAATGAAAAACTGTTTTTT. The chain links TRBV18 to TRBJ1-4, with D tentatively TRBD1 (6 bases). Germline CDR1 KGHSH, CDR2 LQKENI. V was shortened by 6 bases and J by 4 bases, with 12 bases between the two germline ends. The CDR3 is 14 amino acids.

V gene TRBV4-1 combines with J gene TRBJ1-5; TRBD1 agrees at 8 bases. Germline V lookup: CDR1 MGHRA, CDR2 YSYEKL. V lost 0 bases, J lost 5 bases, and 6 bases stayed unmatched. The CDR3 contains 16 residues. CDR3 in DNA: TGCGCCAGCAGCCAAGATCATGGACAGGGCTATCAGCCCCAGCATTTT. Its translation is CASSQDHGQGYQPQHF.

This chain joins TRBV2 and TRBJ2-7, with 8 bases fitting TRBD2. V was clipped by 8 bases and J by 1 base; unmatched bases: 7. The CDR3 sequence is 14 residues long. CDR1 SNHLY and CDR2 FYNNEI come from the germline V gene. The CDR3 loop is CASRWGLESYEQYF. CDR3 in DNA: TGTGCCAGCCGTTGGGGACTAGAGTCCTACGAGCAGTACTTC.

The CDR3 DNA sequence: TGTGCCAGCCTTCTCCGGGACAGGGCAGGAAACACCATATATTTT. This translates into CASLLRDRAGNTIYF. V gene TRBV28 combines with J gene TRBJ1-3, with TRBD1 matching 9 bases. V was pared by 8 bases and J by 4 bases, with 9 bases of the junction left unmatched. The CDR3 runs to 15 residues. Germline V gives CDR1 MDHEN, CDR2 SYDVKM. The full variable domain, its missing parts supplied by reference TRBV28 and TRBJ1-3, is DVKVTQSSRYLVKRTGEKVFLECVQDMDHENMFWYRQDPGLGLRLIYFSYDVKMKEKGDIPEGYSVSREKKERFSLILESASTNQTSMYLCASLLRDRAGNTIYFGEGSWLTVV.

The chain links TRBV29-1 to TRBJ2-1; D could derive from TRBD1 or TRBD2 (5 bases each). The germline V gene has CDR1 SQVTM and CDR2 ANQGSEA. Trimming left V 7 bases short and J 7 bases short, with 17 bases between. The CDR3 runs 13 residues. As DNA, the CDR3 is TGCAGCGGTGCCGGGACCCGAGTAAATGAGCAGTTCTTC. Translation gives CSGAGTRVNEQFF.

The V gene is TRBV15, the J gene TRBJ1-2; the match to TRBD1 covers 8 bases. From germline, CDR1 is LNHNV and CDR2 YYDKDF (reference sequence). The length of the CDR3 is 18 residues. Trimming removed 0 bases from V and 13 bases from J; junction bases left unmatched: 22. This chain's CDR3 is CATSRDGGTGRLSAKFTF. The CDR3 DNA is TGTGCCACCAGCAGAGATGGTGGGACAGGCCGCCTGTCCGCAAAGTTCACCTTC.

The chain joins TRBV24-1 to TRBJ1-2, with D possibly matching TRBD1 (6 bases). Germline V CDR1 and CDR2: KGHDR, SFDVKD. The CDR3 runs 14 residues. V was clipped by 0 bases and J by 2 bases, with 6 bases between them. This CDR3 is CATSDLDRNYGYTF. CDR3 DNA sequence: TGTGCCACCAGTGATTTGGACAGGAACTATGGCTACACCTTC.

The rearrangement uses TRBV27 and TRBJ2-1, with D perhaps given as TRBD1 or TRBD2 (5 bases each). The V gene's germline CDR1 is MNHEY and CDR2 SMNVEV (reference sequence). Trimming pared 5 bases from V and 5 bases from J, leaving 16 bases between. The CDR3 length is 15 residues. CDR3 protein: CASSRPTGTHNEQFF. In nucleotides, the CDR3 is TGTGCCAGCAGTCGCCCAACCGGGACCCACAATGAGCAGTTCTTC.

The rearrangement uses TRBV3-1 (or the pseudogene TRBV3-2) and TRBJ2-5, with D uncertain. CDR3 size: 15 residues. The germline V gene has CDR1 LGHDT and CDR2 YNNKEL (reference sequence). V lost 4 bases and J lost 2, with 14 bases in between. Here the CDR3 DNA reads TGTGCCAGCAGCCTTACCCCCCGACTGCAAGAGACCCAGTACTTC. Translated, it gives CASSLTPRLQETQYF.

V gene TRBV3-1 (or the pseudogene TRBV3-2) combines with J gene TRBJ1-1; TRBD1 matches at 10 bases. Germline-derived CDR1 and CDR2 are LGHDT and YNNKEL (reference sequence). V lost 5 bases to trimming and J lost 7 bases; unmatched junction nucleotides: 7. The CDR3 is 14 amino acids. As DNA, the CDR3 is TGTGCCAGCAGCTTCGGGACAGGGGTGGGTGAAGCTTTCTTT. This gives the protein CASSFGTGVGEAFF.

V and J are TRBV6-5 and TRBJ2-7; D remains ambiguous. Germline V gives CDR1 MNHEY, CDR2 SVGAGI. The CDR3 runs 14 residues. Trimming removed 4 bases at V and 0 bases at J, with 10 bases between. CDR3 amino acids: CASSSPQTSYEQYF. As DNA, the CDR3 is TGTGCCAGCAGTTCCCCCCAGACCTCCTACGAGCAGTACTTC.

The genes are TRBV9 and TRBJ1-6; D possibly corresponds to TRBD1 (5 bases). With 0 bases removed from V and 5 bases from J, the gap between germline ends came to 6 bases. This CDR3 spans 14 amino acids. Germline V gene sequence: CDR1 SGDLS, CDR2 YYNGEE. CDR3 region: CASSVGGDNSPLHF. DNA for the CDR3: TGTGCCAGCAGCGTAGGAGGGGATAATTCACCCCTCCACTTT.

The CDR3 loop reads CASSPPGPGHEKLFF. CDR3 nucleotides: TGTGCCAGCAGCCCCCCGGGCCCCGGGCATGAAAAACTGTTTTTT. This chain joins TRBV3-1 (or the pseudogene TRBV3-2) and TRBJ1-4; D unresolved. Germline V gene data show CDR1 as LGHDT and CDR2 as YNNKEL (reference sequence). V was pared by 4 bases and J by 6 bases, with 15 bases between. The length of the CDR3 is 15 residues.

The V and J genes are TRBV9 and TRBJ1-1, with D unclear. CDR1 is SGDLS and CDR2 is YYNGEE in the germline V gene. The V end lost 0 bases, the J end lost 3 bases, and 12 bases lay between the germline ends. This CDR3 has 15 amino acids. CDR3 amino acids: CASSVGPVGYTEAFF. In DNA form, the CDR3 reads TGTGCCAGCAGCGTAGGCCCGGTTGGCTACACTGAAGCTTTCTTT.